A single sample is the source of the 23 T cell receptor beta chains below, sequenced in a study of patients and donors after allogeneic stem cell transplantation (dated by TCRdb to 2018 to 2021). The library was obtained by RT-PCR. The listed sequencing device is NextSeq 550. TCRdb cleaned the public reads at Q25 with fastp, built clones with MiXCR and kept in-frame beta chains. CDR3 protein sequences are deduplicated, and each keeps its most common genes and DNA. In all, the sample holds 800,000 to 1,000,000 distinct CDR3 sequences, and more than 15% of those were seen once. The ten largest clonotypes hold around 5.5% of the sample. Sequences were obtained from blood, either unsorted or a sorted T cell fraction (not recorded which). Receptors were obtained from a human donor who was either an allogeneic HSCT recipient or a stem cell or donor lymphocyte infusion donor (not recorded which). It is not recorded whose cells these are; they may come from a transplant donor.

The chain recombines TRBV3-1 with TRBJ2-1; 9 nucleotides agree with TRBD1. Trimming cost V 2 bases and J 7 bases; bases outside gene matches: 12. CDR3 size: 17 residues. Germline values: CDR1 LGHDT, CDR2 YNNKEL (reference sequence). CDR3 in amino acids: CASSQLPGQGGWNEQFF. CDR3 sequence (DNA): TGTGCCAGCAGCCAACTACCGGGACAGGGAGGCTGGAATGAGCAGTTCTTC.

This chain uses TRBV18 with TRBJ2-1; TRBD2 might be the D (6 bases). The CDR3 loop spans 14 amino acids. Germline V CDR1 and CDR2: KGHSH, LQKENI. V was clipped by 2 bases and J by 7 bases, with 12 bases between them. DNA for the CDR3: TGTGCCAGCTCACCAGAGGGAAGCGGGAATGAGCAGTTCTTC. It specifies CASSPEGSGNEQFF.

The sample holds a few counts of this clonotype. J is TRBJ2-1 and V is TRBV11-2; 8 nucleotides match TRBD2. The length of the CDR3 is 15 residues. V gave up 3 bases and J gave up 3 bases; unmatched junction bases: 4. CDR1 and CDR2 (germline): SGHAT, FQNNGV. The CDR3 sequence: CASSFRLALYNEQFF. CDR3 sequence (DNA): TGTGCCAGCAGCTTCAGACTAGCGCTCTACAATGAGCAGTTCTTC.

The V gene is TRBV2, the J gene TRBJ2-7; 9 bases agree with TRBD1. Looked up from germline, CDR1 is SNHLY and CDR2 is FYNNEI. The CDR3 spans 16 residues. The junction had 14 bases not matched to a gene; V was cut back by 8 bases and J by 3 bases. CDR3 nucleotides: TGTGCCAGCGACACGAAAAGGGGACAGGGAGGCTACGAGCAGTACTTC. It translates to CASDTKRGQGGYEQYF. Using reference TRBV2 and TRBJ2-7 for the parts outside the CDR3, the full variable domain is EPEVTQTPSHQVTQMGQEVILRCVPISNHLYFYWYRQILGQKVEFLVSFYNNEISEKSEIFDDQFSVERPDGSNFTLKIRSTKLEDSAMYFCASDTKRGQGGYEQYFGPGTRLTVT.

There are a few counts of this clonotype. The rearrangement links TRBV20-1 to TRBJ1-5; 7 bases fit TRBD1. The CDR3 sequence is 15 residues long. The J segment lost 8 bases and the V segment lost 3 bases, leaving 13 bases of the junction unmatched. CDR1 is DFQATT, CDR2 SNEGSKA, per germline (reference sequence). The CDR3 coding sequence is TGCAGTGCTAGCAAAACAGGGGACTCTCGTGAGCCCCAGCATTTT. Protein: CSASKTGDSREPQHF.

This clonotype was detected many times. J is TRBJ2-5 and V is TRBV6-5; 8 bases fit TRBD2. With V trimmed by 3 bases and J by 4 bases, 10 bases remained unmatched. The CDR3 loop spans 16 amino acids. Looked up from germline, CDR1 is MNHEY and CDR2 is SVGAGI. The CDR3 spells CASSYRSGRGGETQYF. DNA of the CDR3: TGTGCCAGCAGTTATCGGTCCGGGAGGGGGGGAGAGACCCAGTACTTC.

A few counts support this clonotype. The chain is built from TRBV14 and TRBJ2-1, with 9 bases identical to TRBD1. V was pared by 0 bases and J by 4 bases, with 7 bases of the junction left unmatched. The germline V gene encodes CDR1 SGHDN and CDR2 FVKESK. This CDR3 comprises 17 residues. The CDR3 region is CASSQDRGQGPYNEQFF. CDR3 nucleotide sequence: TGTGCCAGCAGCCAAGATCGGGGACAGGGACCTTACAATGAGCAGTTCTTC.

This rearrangement joins TRBV7-2 to TRBJ2-3; 10 bases are a match to TRBD1. From germline, CDR1 is SGHTA and CDR2 FQGNSA. The CDR3 is 15 residues long. The V segment lost 4 bases and the J segment 1 base; nucleotides outside the gene matches: 2. CDR3 sequence reads: CASSSDRGRTDTQYF. The CDR3 coding sequence is TGTGCCAGCAGCTCTGACAGGGGGCGCACAGATACGCAGTATTTT.

The gene calls are TRBV6-1 and TRBJ2-4; 7 bases agree with TRBD2. Unmatched junction bases numbered 8, after V lost 11 bases and J lost 4 bases. The CDR3 is 13 amino acids. Germline-derived CDR1 and CDR2 are MNHNS and SASEGT. The CDR3 protein is CASTGTIKNIQYF. CDR3 nucleotide sequence: TGTGCCTCCACCGGGACTATAAAAAACATTCAGTACTTC.

The V and J genes are TRBV20-1 and TRBJ2-1; D remains unclear. V shed 4 bases and J shed 5 bases, with 12 bases lying between them. The CDR3 runs 13 residues. CDR1 is DFQATT and CDR2 is SNEGSKA in the germline V gene (reference sequence). CDR3 coding DNA: TGCAGTGCTACGTTTGCGGATCACAATGAGCAGTTCTTC. Residues: CSATFADHNEQFF.

The chain employs TRBV24-1 and TRBJ2-7; a weak D match, TRBD2 (5 bases). Trimming left V 5 bases short and J 4 bases short, with 17 bases between. CDR1 and CDR2 from the germline V gene are KGHDR and SFDVKD. There are 15 residues in the CDR3. The CDR3 region is CATSAPRAGGYEQYF. The CDR3 DNA reads as TGTGCCACCAGTGCCCCCCGGGCAGGAGGATACGAGCAGTACTTC.

The chain uses TRBV5-1 and TRBJ2-3; perhaps TRBD2 as D (6 bases). The CDR3 runs to 16 residues. CDR1 SGHRS and CDR2 YFSETQ come from the germline V gene. Trimming shortened V by 4 bases and J by 2 bases, and 17 bases separated the two germline ends. CDR3 DNA sequence: TGCGCCAGCAGCCCGGCACGTCTGCGGGACACAGATACGCAGTATTTT. It is translated as CASSPARLRDTDTQYF.

This clonotype was counted only a few times. The chain uses TRBV20-1 and TRBJ1-5; D is perhaps TRBD1 (6 bases). V was trimmed by 6 bases and J by 9 bases, leaving 21 bases between them. This CDR3 is 14 amino acids long. The germline CDR1 and CDR2 sequences are DFQATT and SNEGSKA (reference sequence). Written as DNA, the CDR3 is TGCAGTGCCCCGAGCGACAGGCCGGGGATGCCCCAGCATTTT. This codes for CSAPSDRPGMPQHF.

The J gene is TRBJ2-1, the V gene TRBV20-1; D perhaps matches TRBD2 (6 bases). CDR1 and CDR2 from the germline V gene are DFQATT and SNEGSKA (reference sequence). V was clipped by 6 bases and J by 2 bases, with 14 bases between them. This CDR3 region has 14 residues. The CDR3 nucleotides read TGCAGTGCCATGGGGGGAAGCACCTACAATGAGCAGTTCTTC. It encodes CSAMGGSTYNEQFF.

The V call is TRBV29-1, the J call TRBJ1-2; perhaps TRBD1 as D (5 bases). Deletions cut 2 bases from V and 2 bases from J, with 12 bases between. Germline CDR1 SQVTM, CDR2 ANQGSEA. CDR3 length: 14 amino acids. The CDR3 is CSVEWDGRNYGYTF. Written as DNA, the CDR3 is TGCAGCGTTGAATGGGACGGACGAAACTATGGCTACACCTTC.

This clonotype has more than one count but fewer than ten. The J gene is TRBJ2-1, the V gene TRBV30; D is perhaps TRBD1 (5 bases). In germline, CDR1 is GTSNPN, CDR2 SVGIG (reference sequence). The CDR3 is 13 amino acids. Deletions cut 2 bases from V and 6 bases from J, with 11 bases between. CDR3 coding DNA: TGTGCCTGGAGTAAGGCCGACAGCAATGAGCAGTTCTTC. Amino acids: CAWSKADSNEQFF.

This clonotype was detected only a few times. This chain connects TRBV5-1 to TRBJ2-3; 7 bases are shared with TRBD2. This CDR3 spans 16 amino acids. Germline loops: CDR1 SGHRS, CDR2 YFSETQ. The J segment lost 4 bases and the V segment lost 4 bases, leaving 12 bases of the junction unmatched. This CDR3 is CASSPQVSGLSDTQYF. CDR3 coding DNA: TGCGCCAGCAGCCCCCAGGTTAGCGGGTTGTCAGATACGCAGTATTTT. The variable domain in full, completed from reference TRBV5-1 and TRBJ2-3, reads KAGVTQTPRYLIKTRGQQVTLSCSPISGHRSVSWYQQTPGQGLQFLFEYFSETQRNKGNFPGRFSGRQFSNSRSEMNVSTLELGDSALYLCASSPQVSGLSDTQYFGPGTRLTVL.

This clonotype has only a few counts. This rearrangement joins TRBV6-2 or TRBV6-3 to TRBJ2-3; either TRBD1 or TRBD2 may supply D (5 bases each). Germline V lookup: CDR1 MNHEY, CDR2 SVGEGT. The CDR3 sequence is 15 residues long. The V and J ends lost 1 base and 3 bases respectively, with 11 bases between them. The CDR3 DNA reads as TGTGCCAGCAGTTACTGGGACCGGGAAACAGATACGCAGTATTTT. It is translated as CASSYWDRETDTQYF.

The table lists this clonotype with a count of one. V and J are TRBV5-1 and TRBJ2-3; 8 nucleotides line up with TRBD2. This CDR3 comprises 15 residues. V shed 4 bases, J shed 2 bases, and the junction held 6 bases outside the gene matches. CDR1 SGHRS and CDR2 YFSETQ come from the germline V gene. The CDR3 sequence: CASSPVAGFTDTQYF. CDR3 sequence (DNA): TGCGCCAGCAGCCCCGTAGCGGGGTTCACAGATACGCAGTATTTT.

This clonotype has only a few counts. The V and J genes are TRBV6-1 and TRBJ2-3; TRBD2 aligns across 12 bases. With 11 bases clipped from V and 5 bases from J, the junction kept 8 bases outside the gene matches. From germline, CDR1 is MNHNS and CDR2 SASEGT. The CDR3 extends over 14 amino acids. The CDR3 loop reads CASHSTSGRDTQYF. The CDR3 DNA reads as TGTGCCTCCCATTCGACTAGCGGGAGAGATACGCAGTATTTT.

This clonotype was counted only a few times. This chain connects TRBV19 to TRBJ1-5, with TRBD1 matching over 8 bases. The germline gives CDR1 LNHDA, CDR2 SQIVND (reference sequence). This CDR3 contains 14 residues. The junction had 3 bases not matched to a gene; V was cut back by 8 bases and J by 0 bases. The CDR3 here is CASVDRASNQPQHF. The DNA of the CDR3 is TGTGCCAGTGTGGACAGGGCTAGCAATCAGCCCCAGCATTTT. The full variable domain, rest sourced from reference TRBV19 and TRBJ1-5, is DGGITQSPKYLFRKEGQNVTLSCEQNLNHDAMYWYRQDPGQGLRLIYYSQIVNDFQKGDIAEGYSVSREKKESFPLTVTSAQKNPTAFYLCASVDRASNQPQHFGDGTRLSIL.

This clonotype occurred a few times. The V call is TRBV7-8, the J call TRBJ2-7; TRBD1 agrees at 9 bases. This CDR3 spans 15 amino acids. V lost 5 bases, J lost 7 bases, and 12 bases stayed unmatched. Germline CDR1 reads SGHVS; CDR2 reads FQNEAQ. For the CDR3, the DNA is TGTGCCAGCAGCATTCGGACAGGGGTAATCGTGGAGCAGTACTTC. Translated, it gives CASSIRTGVIVEQYF.

This chain uses TRBV7-3 with TRBJ1-1; the D gene is possibly TRBD1 (5 bases). This CDR3 contains 16 residues. V lost 5 bases, J lost 2 bases, and 18 bases lay in between. Germline V gives CDR1 SGHTA, CDR2 FQGTGA. The CDR3 DNA reads as TGTGCCAGCAGCCCCTTGGGGAGGGGAACCAACACTGAAGCTTTCTTT. It codes for CASSPLGRGTNTEAFF.